This T cell receptor beta chain was captured by sequencing in a study of T cells in tumors after PD-1 blockade. Study as a whole: Prior checkpoint blockade, systemic immunosuppressant use, or anti-cancer therapy within 4 weeks excluded patients.

Genomic DNA template from tumor biopsies or peripheral blood, about 600 ng to 6,500 ng input. Germline assignment: CDR1 MNHNY and CDR2 SVGAGI (reference sequence). CDR3 length: 13 amino acids. V lost 4 bases, J lost 1 base, and 7 bases lay in between. This clone was seen a few times. Measured with immunoSEQ multiplex PCR; TCRdb has only the in-frame clones, and not every one. The sample carries approximately 1,600 clones, about 70% recorded once. This clonotype was obtained from a human donor with cutaneous squamous cell carcinoma. The J gene is TRBJ1-2, the V gene TRBV6-6; D not resolved. This specimen consisted of tumor tissue, obtained before anti-PD-1 treatment. The CDR3 sequence is CASSLTDNYGYTF. CDR3 DNA: TGTGCCAGCAGTTTGACCGATAACTATGGCTACACCTTC.